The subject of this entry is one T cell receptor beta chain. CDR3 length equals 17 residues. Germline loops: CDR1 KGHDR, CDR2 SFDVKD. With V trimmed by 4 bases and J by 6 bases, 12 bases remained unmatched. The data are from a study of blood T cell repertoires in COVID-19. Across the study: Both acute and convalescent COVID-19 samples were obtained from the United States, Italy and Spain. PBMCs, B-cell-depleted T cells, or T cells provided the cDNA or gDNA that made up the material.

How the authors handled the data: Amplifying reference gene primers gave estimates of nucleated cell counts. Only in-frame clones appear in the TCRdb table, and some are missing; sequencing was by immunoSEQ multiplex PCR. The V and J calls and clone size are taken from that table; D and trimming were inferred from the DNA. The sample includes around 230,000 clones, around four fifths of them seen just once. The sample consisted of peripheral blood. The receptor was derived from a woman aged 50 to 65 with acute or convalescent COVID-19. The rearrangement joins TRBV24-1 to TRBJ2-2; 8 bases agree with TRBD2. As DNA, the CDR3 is TGTGCCACCAGTGAACCCCGGGGTAGCGGGACCGCCGGGGAGCTGTTTTTT. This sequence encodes CATSEPRGSGTAGELFF.